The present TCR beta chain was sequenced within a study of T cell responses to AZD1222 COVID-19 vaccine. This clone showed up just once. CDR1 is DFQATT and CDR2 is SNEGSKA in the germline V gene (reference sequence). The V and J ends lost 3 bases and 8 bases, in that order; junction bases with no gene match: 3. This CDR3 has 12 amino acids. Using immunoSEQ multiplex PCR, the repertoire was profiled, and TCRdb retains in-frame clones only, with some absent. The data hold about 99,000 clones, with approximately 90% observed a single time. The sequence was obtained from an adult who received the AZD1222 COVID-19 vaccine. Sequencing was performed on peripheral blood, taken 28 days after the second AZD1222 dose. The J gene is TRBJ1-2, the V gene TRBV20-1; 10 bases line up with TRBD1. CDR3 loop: CSASTTGGGYTF. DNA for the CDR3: TGCAGTGCTAGTACGACAGGGGGCGGCTACACCTTC.